This T cell receptor (beta chain) originates from a study of Ad26.COV2.S vaccination and SARS-CoV-2 variants. Described treatment: roughly 18 received Ad26.COV2.S at low or high dose, single or two shots; several received placebo; per-sample allocation not given. Sampling was performed 63 days after the first vaccine or placebo injection. This clone was counted only a few times. Its antigen is unknown. Findings and limits, study-wide: Spike-specific responses of CD8+ and CD4+ T cells were reported to display substantial breadth after vaccination.

The method was immunoSEQ multiplex PCR; TCRdb's version includes in-frame clones alone and lacks a portion of them. In the table there are around 400,000 clones, approximately 91% of which are singletons. The TCR sequence derives from a person between 18 and 59 years old who received the Ad26.COV2.S COVID-19 vaccine or a placebo. This sample comprised peripheral blood, obtained in a trial of Ad26.COV2.S vaccine versus placebo.

Written as DNA, the CDR3 is TGTGCCAGCAGGGGCGGACAGGGGGAGGCAGATACGCAGTATTTT. Translated, it gives CASRGGQGEADTQYF. This sequence joins TRBV6-5 and TRBJ2-3; 10 bases line up with TRBD1. J gave up 4 bases and V 6 bases, and 7 bases lay outside the gene matches. CDR1 MNHEY and CDR2 SVGAGI come from the germline V gene. The CDR3 consists of 15 residues.